The rows below give T cell receptor beta chains drawn from one sample of a study of early T cells in non-severe SARS-CoV-2 infection. TCRdb called the 5' RACE reads again in MiXCR, with one record for every CDR3 protein. The sample carries more than 90,000 distinct CDR3 sequences, roughly 13% recorded once. Sequencing was done on a sample of whole blood. These receptors were collected from an adult who was a healthcare worker with PCR-confirmed SARS-CoV-2 infection or an uninfected control (not recorded which). The CDR3 runs from the conserved cysteine through the conserved F or W. The order of the fields is V gene, clone size, D gene, J gene, CDR3 length, CDR3 DNA, CDR3 protein. D genes are given only for firm matches. The listing skips clone size in some rows; elsewhere it reads once, few, many or a size class.

>TRBV19|many|TRBD2|TRBJ2-5|15
TGTGCCAGTAGGGCCAGACTAGCCCCTCAAGAGACCCAGTACTTC
CASRARLAPQETQYF
>TRBV27|many|-|TRBJ1-2|14
TGTGCCAGCCGAAGCTCCGGACCTAACTATGGCTACACCTTC
CASRSSGPNYGYTF
>TRBV6-2/TRBV6-3|few|-|TRBJ2-5|14
TGTGCCAGCAGTTACTCTGGTCTCATAGAGACCCAGTACTTC
CASSYSGLIETQYF
>TRBV7-2|many|TRBD1|TRBJ1-6|15
TGTGCCAGCAGCCCCCGGGACAGAGGATTCTCACCCCTCCACTTT
CASSPRDRGFSPLHF
>TRBV24-1|few|-|TRBJ2-7|15
TGTGCCACCAGTGATTCCGGTACCCCTCCCTACGAGCAGTACTTC
CATSDSGTPPYEQYF
>TRBV7-2|few|-|TRBJ2-7|14
TGTGCCAGCAGCCCAGGGAGGTTCGGCTACGAGCAGTACTTC
CASSPGRFGYEQYF
>TRBV12-3/TRBV12-4|many|-|TRBJ1-1|13
TGTGCCAGCAGTTTAATTGAGATCGGAGAAGCTTTCTTT
CASSLIEIGEAFF
>TRBV4-2|-|-|TRBJ2-2|13
TGTGCCAGCAGCCAAGAGCTTACAGGGGAGCTGTTTTTT
CASSQELTGELFF
>TRBV6-5|many|TRBD1|TRBJ2-7|15
TGTGCCAGCATCCGAGACGGGACAGGGGCCTACGAGCAGTACTTC
CASIRDGTGAYEQYF
>TRBV6-6|many|TRBD1|TRBJ2-7|15
TGTGCCAGCAGTGTGACAGGGGGGTATCGGCGCGAGCAGTACTTC
CASSVTGGYRREQYF
>TRBV6-2/TRBV6-3|-|TRBD1|TRBJ2-2|14
TGTGCCAGCAGTGACAGGGGGCGCACCGGGGAGCTGTTTTTT
CASSDRGRTGELFF
>TRBV3-1|-|TRBD2|TRBJ2-3|14
TGTGCCAGCAGCCTACGGGGGGGTACAGATACGCAGTATTTT
CASSLRGGTDTQYF
>TRBV6-5|many|-|TRBJ2-2|17
TGTGCCAGCAGTTACCTCAGACAGGGAGGTATGCCCGGGGAGCTGTTTTTT
CASSYLRQGGMPGELFF
>TRBV28|-|TRBD1|TRBJ1-1|15
TGTGCCAGCAGTCCGACCGGGACAGGGGACACTGAAGTTTTCTTT
CASSPTGTGDTEVFF
>TRBV7-9|-|-|TRBJ2-5|15
TGTGCCAGCAGTTCCACCGGGACCGCCCAAGAGACCCAGTACTTC
CASSSTGTAQETQYF
>TRBV27|-|TRBD2|TRBJ2-2|16
TGTGCCAGCAGTGTACTAGCGGGGGGGCTGGCCGGGGAGCTGTTTTTT
CASSVLAGGLAGELFF
>TRBV5-1|-|-|TRBJ1-1|16
TGCGCCAGCAGCTCGATGGTGTGGCCGGCGAACACTGAAGCTTTCTTT
CASSSMVWPANTEAFF
>TRBV3-1|many|-|TRBJ2-5|14
TGTGCCAGCAGCCAAGTGGGGGGCGGGGAGACCCAGTACTTC
CASSQVGGGETQYF
>TRBV11-2|few|-|TRBJ2-7|15
TGTGCCAGCAGCTTAGATCCGGGGACAATCTACGAGCAGTACTTC
CASSLDPGTIYEQYF
>TRBV12-3/TRBV12-4|-|-|TRBJ2-1|12
TGTGCCAGCAGTTTCTGTATCAATGAGCAGTTCTTC
CASSFCINEQFF
>TRBV11-2|many|-|TRBJ1-6|14
TGTGCCAGCAGCTTAGGTCGGGGGGATTCACCCCTCCACTTT
CASSLGRGDSPLHF
>TRBV11-2|few|-|TRBJ2-1|14
TGTGCCAGCAGTACGACTATAGCCTACAATGAGCAGTTCTTC
CASSTTIAYNEQFF
>TRBV9|-|TRBD2|TRBJ2-3|14
TGTGCCAGCAGCCCCCGGACTAGCGGAGATACGCAGTATTTT
CASSPRTSGDTQYF
>TRBV25-1|many|-|TRBJ2-7|14
TGTGCCAGCAGTGAATACCGACAATATAACGAGCAGTACTTC
CASSEYRQYNEQYF
>TRBV2|many|-|TRBJ2-2|14
TGTGCCAGCAGTGTGGGAGGTCCGGTCGGGGAGCTGTTTTTT
CASSVGGPVGELFF
>TRBV9|few|-|TRBJ2-3|14
TGTGCCAGCAGCGTAGTTATCGGTGCAGATACGCAGTATTTT
CASSVVIGADTQYF
>TRBV20-1|-|-|TRBJ2-1|13
TGCAGTGCTGCCCGCCCCGGGACAAGGGGGGAATTCTTC
CSAARPGTRGEFF
>TRBV28|many|TRBD1|TRBJ2-5|13
TGTGCCAGCCACTCGACAGGGGTAGAGACCCAGTACTTC
CASHSTGVETQYF
>TRBV9|-|TRBD1|TRBJ2-3|17
TGTGCCAGCAGCTTTACGAGGGGGCGCGATTCCACAGATACGCAGTATTTT
CASSFTRGRDSTDTQYF
>TRBV11-2|few|-|TRBJ2-4|13
TGTGCCAGCAGCTTATCAACCAAAAACATTCAGTACTTC
CASSLSTKNIQYF
>TRBV6-2/TRBV6-3|few|TRBD2|TRBJ2-5|14
TGTGCCGGGTCTAGCGGGGGGGCCCCAGAGACCCAGTACTTC
CAGSSGGAPETQYF